One and the same sample provided the 16 T cell receptor beta chains below, sequenced in a study of T cell responses to AZD1222 COVID-19 vaccine. Clones were read by immunoSEQ multiplex PCR, and TCRdb kept only the in-frame ones, dropping some. Among 90,000 to 150,000 clones listed, approximately 86% were seen once. Material: peripheral blood, obtained 28 days after the second AZD1222 dose. The receptors originated from an adult who received the AZD1222 COVID-19 vaccine.

This clone was counted once. V gene TRBV15 combines with J gene TRBJ2-1, with D unclear. Between the trimmed V and J ends, which lost 6 bases and 9 bases, there was a span of 12 bases. Germline values: CDR1 LNHNV, CDR2 YYDKDF (reference sequence). There are 12 residues in the CDR3. CDR3 in DNA: TGTGCCACCAGTACTTTGGAGAGTGAGCAGTTCTTC. Its protein product is CATSTLESEQFF. The whole variable domain, remainder taken from reference TRBV15 and TRBJ2-1, is DAMVIQNPRYQVTQFGKPVTLSCSQTLNHNVMYWYQQKSSQAPKLLFHYYDKDFNNEADTPDNFQSRRPNTSFCFLDIRSPGLGDTAMYLCATSTLESEQFFGPGTRLTVL.

The chain combines TRBV7-8 with TRBJ1-2; D might be TRBD1 (6 bases). Trimming left V 2 bases short and J 0 bases short, with 13 bases between. The CDR3 loop spans 16 amino acids. Germline CDR1 and CDR2: SGHVS and FQNEAQ. The CDR3: CASSLTRQAANYGYTF. CDR3 sequence (DNA): TGTGCCAGCAGCTTAACGAGACAGGCAGCTAACTATGGCTACACCTTC.

This sequence joins TRBV24-1 and TRBJ2-7; a possible D gene is TRBD2 (6 bases). Germline CDR1 and CDR2: KGHDR and SFDVKD. The V end was cut by 4 bases, the J end by 4 bases, with 10 bases between. CDR3 size: 13 residues. Here the CDR3 DNA reads TGTGCCACCAGTGAACCTGGGACTTACGAGCAGTACTTC. This sequence encodes CATSEPGTYEQYF.

J is TRBJ1-6 and V is TRBV19; 7 positions match TRBD1. Unmatched junction bases numbered 10, after V lost 9 bases and J lost 11 bases. Germline assignment: CDR1 LNHDA and CDR2 SQIVND (reference sequence). The CDR3 consists of 13 residues. The chain's CDR3 is CASSDRDLTPLHF. The CDR3 bases are TGTGCCAGCTCCGACAGGGATCTTACACCCCTCCACTTT.

The chain is built from TRBV5-1 and TRBJ2-1; the D gene could be TRBD1 or TRBD2 (5 bases each). Germline-derived CDR1 and CDR2 are SGHRS and YFSETQ. The V end lost 2 bases, the J end lost 5 bases, and 14 bases lay between the germline ends. This CDR3 is built from 15 residues. The CDR3 region is CASSFQAGTHNEQFF. In DNA form, the CDR3 reads TGCGCCAGCAGCTTTCAGGCAGGGACCCACAATGAGCAGTTCTTC. Using reference TRBV5-1 and TRBJ2-1 for the parts outside the CDR3, the full variable domain is KAGVTQTPRYLIKTRGQQVTLSCSPISGHRSVSWYQQTPGQGLQFLFEYFSETQRNKGNFPGRFSGRQFSNSRSEMNVSTLELGDSALYLCASSFQAGTHNEQFFGPGTRLTVL.

J is TRBJ1-5 and V is TRBV28; no definite D call. The CDR3 loop spans 16 amino acids. Germline V gene lookup returns CDR1 MDHEN and CDR2 SYDVKM. Trimming cost V 6 bases and J 0 bases, with 15 bases left between them. The CDR3 here is CASSIWRASSNQPQHF. In nucleotides, the CDR3 is TGTGCCAGCAGCATTTGGCGGGCATCTAGCAATCAGCCCCAGCATTTT.

The chain joins TRBV14 to TRBJ1-1; D possibly corresponds to TRBD1 (6 bases). CDR3 length: 13 residues. The V end was cut by 4 bases, the J end by 4 bases, with 10 bases between. Per the germline V gene, CDR1 is SGHDN and CDR2 is FVKESK. CDR3 sequence: CASSLARGTEAFF. CDR3 nucleotide sequence: TGTGCCAGCAGCCTGGCCAGGGGCACTGAAGCTTTCTTT.

The chain is built from TRBV6-5 and TRBJ1-5, with D possibly matching TRBD1 (6 bases). Germline loops: CDR1 MNHEY, CDR2 SVGAGI. Trimming stripped 6 bases from V and 0 bases from J, with 12 bases between. The CDR3 covers 15 residues. CDR3 protein: CASSLTGNSNQPQHF. In DNA, the CDR3 is TGTGCCAGCAGCCTTACAGGGAATAGCAATCAGCCCCAGCATTTT.

V is TRBV30 and J is TRBJ2-1; possible D gene TRBD1, 5 bases. V was cut by 2 bases and J by 7 bases, with 18 bases left in between. The CDR3 is made up of 15 amino acids. CDR1 is GTSNPN, CDR2 SVGIG, per germline (reference sequence). The CDR3 DNA is TGTGCCTGGAGTTCCAGGGCAGGGAAAGGGAATGAGCAGTTCTTC. It encodes CAWSSRAGKGNEQFF.

The rearrangement links TRBV2 to TRBJ1-1; D gene ambiguous. The length of the CDR3 is 13 residues. CDR1 and CDR2 from the germline V gene are SNHLY and FYNNEI. Trimming stripped 7 bases from V and 0 bases from J, with 9 bases between. The CDR3 coding sequence is TGTGCCAGCACCATATCCTTGAACACTGAAGCTTTCTTT. Translated: CASTISLNTEAFF.

V is TRBV3-1 (or the pseudogene TRBV3-2) and J is TRBJ1-2; tentatively, D is TRBD1 (5 bases). With 4 bases removed from V and 3 bases from J, the gap between germline ends came to 9 bases. The CDR3 spans 13 residues. CDR1 is LGHDT and CDR2 is YNNKEL in the germline V gene (reference sequence). Here the CDR3 reads CASSRGVDYGYTF. The CDR3 nucleotides read TGTGCCAGCAGCCGGGGGGTGGACTATGGCTACACCTTC.

The rearrangement uses TRBV7-9 and TRBJ2-1, with 10 positions matching TRBD2. With 5 bases clipped from V and 6 bases from J, the junction kept 7 bases outside the gene matches. Looked up from germline, CDR1 is SEHNR and CDR2 is FQNEAQ (reference sequence). The CDR3 is made up of 15 amino acids. The CDR3 loop reads CASSPKRGGRNEQFF. DNA for the CDR3: TGTGCCAGCAGCCCAAAGCGGGGGGGCCGCAATGAGCAGTTCTTC.

The chain carries TRBV7-2 and TRBJ1-1, with D tentatively TRBD1 (6 bases). V lost 4 bases and J lost 0, with 12 bases in between. CDR3 length equals 15 residues. The germline V gene encodes CDR1 SGHTA and CDR2 FQGNSA. DNA of the CDR3: TGTGCCAGCAGCTCGGGACATCGTCTGAACACTGAAGCTTTCTTT. This translates into CASSSGHRLNTEAFF.

This clone is a singleton in its sample. The chain employs TRBV7-2 and TRBJ2-1; D ambiguous. The germline gives CDR1 SGHTA, CDR2 FQGNSA. V was pared by 5 bases and J by 8 bases, with 7 bases between. The CDR3 has 11 amino acids. The DNA for the CDR3 is TGTGCCAGCAGCCAGGCAGATGAGCAGTTCTTC. Its translation is CASSQADEQFF.

This clone showed up just a few times. The gene calls are TRBV4-3 and TRBJ1-3, with TRBD1 as a possible D gene (6 bases). CDR1 and CDR2 (germline): LGHNA, YSLEER. V was clipped by 1 base and J by 0 bases, with 16 bases between them. There are 18 residues in the CDR3. CDR3 nucleotides: TGCGCCAGCAGCCAAGGTCAGGGGTCGGAGTACTCTGGAAACACCATATATTTT. It translates to CASSQGQGSEYSGNTIYF.

The V and J genes are TRBV6-5 and TRBJ1-4; D gene unclear. CDR1 is MNHEY, CDR2 SVGAGI, per germline. V lost 4 bases and J lost 9, with 18 bases in between. There are 15 residues in the CDR3. CDR3 nucleotide sequence: TGTGCCAGCAGTTTGACGGCTGGTAGGGCCAAAAAACTGTTTTTT. It yields the protein CASSLTAGRAKKLFF.